This T cell receptor (beta chain) was recovered during a study of blood T cell repertoires in COVID-19. As for the study in general: Sources were T cells, B-cell-depleted T cells, or PBMCs; the material itself was cDNA or gDNA.

This clone occurred once. Authors' data handling: Nucleated cell number was recorded as an estimate derived from reference gene primer amplification. Using immunoSEQ multiplex PCR, the repertoire was profiled, and TCRdb retains in-frame clones only, with some absent. The V and J calls and clone size come from that table; D and trimming were worked out from the DNA. This sample yields about 250,000 clones, of which roughly nine tenths are seen a single time; around 1.5% belongs to the top ten. Source material: peripheral blood. The origin of this receptor is a woman aged 60 to 75 who had recovered from COVID-19.

The CDR3 nucleotides read TGTGCCAGCAGCTTAGCGCCCGGGGTCGATGGCTACACCTTC. Protein: CASSLAPGVDGYTF. The J gene is TRBJ1-2, the V gene TRBV7-2, with D uncertain. CDR3 length: 14 amino acids. In germline, CDR1 is SGHTA, CDR2 FQGNSA. V gave up 0 bases and J gave up 6 bases, with 11 bases separating them.